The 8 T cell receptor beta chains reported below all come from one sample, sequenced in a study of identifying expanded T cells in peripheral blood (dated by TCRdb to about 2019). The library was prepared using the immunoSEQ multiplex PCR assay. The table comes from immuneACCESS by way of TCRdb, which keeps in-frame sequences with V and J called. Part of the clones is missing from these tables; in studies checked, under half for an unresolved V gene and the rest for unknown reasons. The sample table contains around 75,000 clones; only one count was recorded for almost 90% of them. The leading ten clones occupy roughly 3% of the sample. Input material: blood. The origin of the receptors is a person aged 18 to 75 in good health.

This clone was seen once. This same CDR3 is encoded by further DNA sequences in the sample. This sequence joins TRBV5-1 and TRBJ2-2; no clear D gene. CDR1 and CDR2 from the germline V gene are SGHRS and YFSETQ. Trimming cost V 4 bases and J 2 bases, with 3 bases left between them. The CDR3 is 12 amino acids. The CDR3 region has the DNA TGCGCCAGCAGCCCTAACACCGGGGAGCTGTTTTTT. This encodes CASSPNTGELFF.

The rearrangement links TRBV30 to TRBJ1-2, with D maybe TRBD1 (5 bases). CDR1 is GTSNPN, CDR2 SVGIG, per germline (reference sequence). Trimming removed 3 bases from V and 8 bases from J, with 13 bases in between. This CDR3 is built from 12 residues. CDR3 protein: CAWRGLGPGYTF. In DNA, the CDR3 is TGTGCCTGGAGGGGACTCGGGCCCGGCTACACCTTC.

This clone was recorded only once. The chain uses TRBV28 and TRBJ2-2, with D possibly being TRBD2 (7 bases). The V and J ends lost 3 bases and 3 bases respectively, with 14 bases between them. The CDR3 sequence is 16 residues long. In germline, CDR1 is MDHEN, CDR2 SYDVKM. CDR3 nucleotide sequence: TGTGCCAGCAGTTTGGGAAGAGGGGGGGACACCGGGGAGCTGTTTTTT. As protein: CASSLGRGGDTGELFF. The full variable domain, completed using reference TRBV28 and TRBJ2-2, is DVKVTQSSRYLVKRTGEKVFLECVQDMDHENMFWYRQDPGLGLRLIYFSYDVKMKEKGDIPEGYSVSREKKERFSLILESASTNQTSMYLCASSLGRGGDTGELFFGEGSRLTVL.

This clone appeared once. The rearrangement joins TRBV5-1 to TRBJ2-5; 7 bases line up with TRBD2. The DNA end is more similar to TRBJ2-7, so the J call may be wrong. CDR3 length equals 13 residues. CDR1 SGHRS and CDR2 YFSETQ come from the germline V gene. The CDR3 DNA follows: TGCGCCAGCAGCTTGTGGGGGGGCTACGAGCAGTACTTC. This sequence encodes CASSLWGGYEQYF.

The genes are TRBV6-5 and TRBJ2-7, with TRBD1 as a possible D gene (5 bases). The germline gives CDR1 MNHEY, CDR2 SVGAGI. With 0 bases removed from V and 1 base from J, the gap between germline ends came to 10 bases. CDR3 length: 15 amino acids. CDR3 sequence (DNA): TGTGCCAGCAGTTACTCGCTTGACAGTTCCTACGAGCAGTACTTC. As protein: CASSYSLDSSYEQYF.

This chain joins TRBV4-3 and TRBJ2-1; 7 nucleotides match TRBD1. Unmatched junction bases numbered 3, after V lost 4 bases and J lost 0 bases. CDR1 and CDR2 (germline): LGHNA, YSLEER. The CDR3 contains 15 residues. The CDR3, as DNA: TGCGCCAGCAGCCCGGGACAGAGCTCCTACAATGAGCAGTTCTTC. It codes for CASSPGQSSYNEQFF.

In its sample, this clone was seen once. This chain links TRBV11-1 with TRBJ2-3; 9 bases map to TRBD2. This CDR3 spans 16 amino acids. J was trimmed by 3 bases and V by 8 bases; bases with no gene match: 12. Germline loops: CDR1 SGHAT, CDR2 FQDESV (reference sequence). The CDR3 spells CASGPSRLAGTDTQYF. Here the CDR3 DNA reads TGTGCCAGCGGCCCATCTCGTCTAGCGGGGACAGATACGCAGTATTTT. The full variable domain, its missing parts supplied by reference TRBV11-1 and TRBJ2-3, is EAEVAQSPRYKITEKSQAVAFWCDPISGHATLYWYRQILGQGPELLVQFQDESVVDDSQLPKDRFSAERLKGVDSTLKIQPAELGDSAMYLCASGPSRLAGTDTQYFGPGTRLTVL.

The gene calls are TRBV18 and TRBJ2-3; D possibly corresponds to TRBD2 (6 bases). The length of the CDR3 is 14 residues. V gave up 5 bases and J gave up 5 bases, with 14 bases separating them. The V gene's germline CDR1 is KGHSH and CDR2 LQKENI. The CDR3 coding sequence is TGTGCCAGCTCAACGGAGACTAGTAGAGATACGCAGTATTTT. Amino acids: CASSTETSRDTQYF.